This T cell receptor beta chain was found in a study of tumor-infiltrating lymphocytes in primary liver carcinoma. CDR3 size: 19 residues. Germline lookup yields CDR1 MDHEN and CDR2 SYDVKM. Deletions cut 5 bases from V and 1 base from J, with 26 bases between. This clonotype was counted many times. The template, about 550 ng total RNA, yielded TCR beta cDNA made with a constant-region primer. Employing slightly modified ARM-PCR, three nested multiplex PCR rounds were run, and these gave rise to the TCR beta libraries. TRBV1-TRBV30 forward primers and a C-beta reverse primer were used in the first two PCR rounds, which each ran for nine to ten cycles. TCRdb used MiXCR to reprocess the multiplex PCR reads, holding one entry per CDR3 protein. The sample yields tens of thousands of distinct CDR3 sequences, around 80% seen once. The approximately 20-31 mg bulk tissue piece was not sorted before simultaneous RNA and DNA extraction.

The sample was tumor-adjacent normal liver tissue. The sequence was collected from a man aged 40-55 years with primary liver carcinoma and hepatitis B virus infection. The chain is built from TRBV28 and TRBJ2-5; D tentatively fits TRBD1 or TRBD2 (5 bases each). As DNA, the CDR3 is TGTGCCAGCAGTACACCACCGGGACGGGTCATGTCCTCCCAAGAGACCCAGTACTTC. It encodes CASSTPPGRVMSSQETQYF.